The present T cell receptor beta chain was sequenced within a study of T cell responses to AZD1222 COVID-19 vaccine (dated by TCRdb to the early 2020s). About the investigation overall: AZD1222 recipients whose second dose came at about 4 weeks and those whose second dose came at about 12 weeks were combined into one group, since spike-specific TCR depth and breadth did not differ between the two schedules. A total of just over 230 trial participants underwent TCR sequencing, of whom about 200 had received two doses of AZD1222 and roughly 26 had received two doses of the MenACWY control vaccine. Trial participants were enrolled by age into subgroups of 18-55, 56-69 and 70-plus years, and about 150, 27 and 61 TCR-sequenced participants, respectively, were included in these subgroups. Results the study describes overall, beyond this receptor: Most participants were white British and females outnumbered males, and the authors suggested that clonal diversity may have been underestimated. Vaccine-associated CD4 TCRs spanned the whole spike protein, with dominant responses in regions 160-218 and 743-854. Conclusions about previously exposed vaccinees were limited because only six AZD1222 recipients were SARS-CoV-2 seropositive at baseline. Because no day 14 peak-response samples were available, the repertoires could be characterized only after the peak T cell response. Nearly half of unique spike-specific TCRs reportedly recognized epitopes outside regions mutated in the B.1.351 and B.1.1.7 variants. In the small 56-69-year group, the increase in depth fell short of significance, most likely because of low power. After two AZD1222 doses, spike-specific TCR breadth and depth were significantly higher than at day 0 and than in MenACWY recipients.

In its sample, this clone was seen a few times. Which antigen it targets is not known. Base qualities are not recorded, but no much larger clone differs from it by a single base. The CDR3 regions of human TCRbeta chains were subjected to immunosequencing. The study's processing was this. Repertoire TCRs were checked for matches against a reference library of SARS-CoV-2-specific TCRs that had been generated using the MIRA antigen-specificity platform. Breadth meant the fraction of unique TCRs that were SARS-CoV-2-associated, whereas depth meant the fraction of total T cells that were SARS-CoV-2-associated. Each spike-specific TCR was assigned to its reactive spike region and to a CD4 or CD8 class using the MIRA data. Log10-transformed breadth and depth values were compared by one-way ANOVA with Sidak's multiple comparisons tests. TCRdb re-hosts the immuneACCESS table, in-frame sequences only. Its copies lack some clones; in the studies checked, an unresolved V gene accounts for under half of them, and the cause for the rest is not known. V, J and clone size reflect that table, while D and trimming were determined from the DNA. The sample profile shows 55,000 to 80,000 clones; about four fifths of them were found once. Together, the top ten hold roughly 9.8% of the sample.

The sample's time point, from its label and the paper: baseline before first vaccination. Vaccinee samples were obtained from the UK trials COV001 and COV002, which included a single-blind randomized controlled phase 2/3 trial of AZD1222 (ChAdOx1 nCoV-19) in healthy adults. For TCRbeta chain sequencing, PBMC samples were collected from trial participants at day 0 and at day 28 after the second dose. The TCR sequence derives from an adult in good health. The sample in question was peripheral blood, obtained on day 0 of AZD1222 vaccination.

The sequenced DNA: TGTGCCAGCCAAGGACAGGGGGCCGGTCCGTATGGCTACACCTTC. This sequence encodes CASQGQGAGPYGYTF. The V gene is TRBV28 and the J gene is TRBJ1-2, with 11 central nucleotides matching TRBD1. V and J are trimmed by 8 bases and 5 bases, and the gene matches miss 10 bases of the junction. CDR1 and CDR2 (MDHEN, SYDVKM) derive from the germline V gene. The CDR3 has 15 amino acids, counting the end cysteine and phenylalanine. The DNA shown is the 45-base CDR3, in frame from base 1.